A single sample is the source of the 22 T cell receptor beta chains below, sequenced in a study of CD8+CD57+ T cells in acquired aplastic anemia. TCR beta VDJ combinations and CDR3 sequences were profiled from genomic DNA. In TCRdb, the reads were re-called with MiXCR into one record per CDR3 protein. Altogether under 200,000 distinct CDR3 sequences are present, about 48% being singletons, with the ten largest covering under 40%. Patients chosen for sequencing had shown CD8+CD57+ cell expansion by flow cytometry. The sequenced sample consisted of sorted CD4+, CD8+, or CD8+CD57+ T cells (not recorded which) from PBMCs. These receptors all stem from a human donor with aplastic anemia.

This sequence joins TRBV6-2 or TRBV6-3 and TRBJ2-7; D unclear. The V and J ends lost 8 bases and 0 bases respectively, with 20 bases between them. CDR3 length: 16 amino acids. Germline lookup yields CDR1 MNHEY and CDR2 SVGEGT. CDR3 nucleotide sequence: TGTGCCAGCGCCTACGGTCGCGGAAAATACTCCTACGAGCAGTACTTC. Its translation: CASAYGRGKYSYEQYF.

This clonotype came up a few times. The V call is TRBV15, the J call TRBJ2-5; unclear D gene. The V gene's germline CDR1 is LNHNV and CDR2 YYDKDF (reference sequence). This CDR3 contains 14 residues. V lost 2 bases and J lost 7, with 14 bases in between. The CDR3 coding sequence is TGTGCCACCAGCAGACCTGACGGACCAAGGACCCAGTACTTC. It yields the protein CATSRPDGPRTQYF.

This clonotype was detected ten times or more. J is TRBJ1-1 and V is TRBV4-2; possibly TRBD1 for D (5 bases). V dropped 0 bases and J dropped 7 bases, with 15 bases sitting between them. From germline, CDR1 is LGHNA and CDR2 YNFKEQ. There are 15 residues in the CDR3. CDR3 sequence reads: CASSQDNGGSGEAFF. For the CDR3, the DNA is TGTGCCAGCAGCCAAGATAACGGGGGATCTGGTGAAGCTTTCTTT.

The gene calls are TRBV7-2 and TRBJ2-5, with D uncertain. This CDR3 has 13 amino acids. V was trimmed by 4 bases and J by 5 bases, leaving 11 bases between them. Germline-derived CDR1 and CDR2 are SGHTA and FQGNSA. The CDR3 loop is CASSSEIMETQYF. CDR3 DNA sequence: TGTGCCAGCAGCTCCGAGATCATGGAGACCCAGTACTTC.

A remark on this clonotype: A much larger clone sits a single nucleotide away, making a read error possible. The chain carries TRBV7-1 and TRBJ2-1; TRBD2 agrees at 7 bases. TRBV7-1 is assigned to the ORF class and has an uncertain function. The CDR3 extends over 20 amino acids. The CDR3 bases are TGTGCCAGCAGCTCCCGGTATGTATTGCGGGAGTACCACTCCTACGATGAGCAGTTCTTC. It codes for CASSSRYVLREYHSYDEQFF.

The count of this clonotype is one. The gene calls are TRBV19 and TRBJ1-1, with D possibly TRBD1 on 5 matching bases. The CDR3 spans 14 residues. Trimming pared 1 base from V and 4 bases from J, leaving 10 bases between. Germline lookup yields CDR1 LNHDA and CDR2 SQIVND (reference sequence). CDR3 sequence (DNA): TGTGCCAGTAGTATAGTCGGCCAGGGCACTGAAGCTTTCTTT. Protein sequence: CASSIVGQGTEAFF.

As for this clonotype: A clone one base away is much larger, so this may be a read error. The chain carries TRBV9 and TRBJ2-7; D is undetermined. The length of the CDR3 is 13 residues. Germline CDR1 is SGDLS and CDR2 is YYNGEE. The CDR3 spells CASSIKDAYGQYF. The DNA for the CDR3 is TGTGCCAGCAGCATAAAGGATGCCTACGGGCAGTACTTC.

This clonotype was detected ten times or more. The rearrangement joins TRBV11-3 to TRBJ2-2; 10 bases agree with TRBD2. Germline CDR1 SGHNT, CDR2 YENEEA. J was trimmed by 2 bases and V by 5 bases; bases with no gene match: 5. The CDR3 runs 16 residues. For the CDR3, the DNA is TGTGCCAGCAGCGCCTCTAGCGGGAGAAACACCGGGGAGCTGTTTTTT. This sequence encodes CASSASSGRNTGELFF.

This sequence joins TRBV6-2 or TRBV6-3 and TRBJ1-1; possibly TRBD1 for D (6 bases). Germline V CDR1 and CDR2: MNHEY, SVGEGT. Between the trimmed V and J ends, which lost 1 base and 4 bases, there was a span of 13 bases. The CDR3 length is 15 residues. The CDR3 coding sequence is TGTGCCAGCAGTTACTTAGGGGGTTCCGGCACTGAAGCTTTCTTT. This gives the protein CASSYLGGSGTEAFF.

The chain has TRBV20-1 and TRBJ2-1; D is unclear. This CDR3 contains 13 residues. V was trimmed by 3 bases and J by 4 bases, leaving 10 bases between them. The germline gives CDR1 DFQATT, CDR2 SNEGSKA (reference sequence). The DNA for the CDR3 is TGCAGTGCTAGGATCGACACGTACAATGAGCAGTTCTTC. This gives the protein CSARIDTYNEQFF.

This clonotype was observed a handful of times. The chain recombines TRBV7-9 with TRBJ1-5, with D uncertain. This CDR3 comprises 14 residues. V lost 5 bases to trimming and J lost 6 bases, with 14 bases between them. Germline loops: CDR1 SEHNR, CDR2 FQNEAQ (reference sequence). The CDR3 region has the DNA TGTGCCAGCAGCCTAAATAGTGCTGTTCAGCCCCAGCATTTT. Its protein is CASSLNSAVQPQHF.

V usage is TRBV5-8 and J usage is TRBJ2-5; 7 bases are shared with TRBD2. The germline gives CDR1 SGHTS, CDR2 YDEGEE. CDR3 size: 15 residues. Trimming removed 4 bases from V and 2 bases from J; junction bases left unmatched: 8. CDR3 region: CASSLRAGVQETQYF. CDR3 sequence (DNA): TGTGCCAGCAGCCTGCGTGCGGGAGTGCAAGAGACCCAGTACTTC. The variable domain in full, completed from reference TRBV5-8 and TRBJ2-5, reads EAGVTQSPTHLIKTRGQQATLRCSPISGHTSVYWYQQALGLGLQFLLWYDEGEERNRGNFPPRFSGRQFPNYSSELNVNALELEDSALYLCASSLRAGVQETQYFGPGTRLLVL.

The V and J genes are TRBV10-3 and TRBJ1-1, with 8 bases identical to TRBD1. V lost 3 bases, J lost 2 bases, and 8 bases stayed unmatched. Per the germline V gene, CDR1 is ENHRY and CDR2 is SYGVKD. CDR3 length equals 16 residues. The CDR3 nucleotides are TGTGCCATCAGTGATGTAGAGACAGGGGTAAACACTGAAGCTTTCTTT. It yields the protein CAISDVETGVNTEAFF.

The chain employs TRBV19 and TRBJ1-3; possibly TRBD1 for D (6 bases). This CDR3 region has 15 residues. Germline CDR1 and CDR2: LNHDA and SQIVND (reference sequence). Trimming took off 4 bases at V and 0 bases at J, with 10 bases between the two ends. The CDR3 DNA reads TGTGCCAGTAGTACGAACAGGGACTCTGGAAACACCATATATTTT. It translates to CASSTNRDSGNTIYF.

CDR3: CASSRLDNSYEQYF. The CDR3 bases are TGCGCCAGCAGCCGATTAGACAACTCCTACGAGCAGTACTTC. This sequence joins TRBV5-1 and TRBJ2-7; D uncertain. The CDR3 has 14 amino acids. V was pared by 4 bases and J by 0 bases, with 11 bases between. The germline CDR1 and CDR2 sequences are SGHRS and YFSETQ.

This chain links TRBV11-3 with TRBJ1-1; D unclear. The CDR3 spans 15 residues. The germline V gene has CDR1 SGHNT and CDR2 YENEEA. Trimming cost V 5 bases and J 3 bases, with 16 bases left between them. CDR3 sequence reads: CASSPPVSPHTEAFF. DNA of the CDR3: TGTGCCAGCAGCCCCCCCGTCTCCCCCCACACTGAAGCTTTCTTT. Full variable domain (outside the CDR3, taken from reference TRBV11-3 and TRBJ1-1): EAGVVQSPRYKIIEKKQPVAFWCNPISGHNTLYWYLQNLGQGPELLIRYENEEAVDDSQLPKDRFSAERLKGVDSTLKIQPAELGDSAVYLCASSPPVSPHTEAFFGQGTRLTVV.

The rearrangement uses TRBV19 and TRBJ2-7, with 9 positions matching TRBD1. J lost 5 bases, V lost 5 bases, and 7 bases had no gene match. Germline V gives CDR1 LNHDA, CDR2 SQIVND (reference sequence). The CDR3 has 14 amino acids. CDR3 bases: TGTGCCAGTAGTTTAACAGGGGGCCCCCACGAGCAGTACTTC. It yields the protein CASSLTGGPHEQYF.

Many counts were recorded for this clonotype. The chain is built from TRBV7-9 and TRBJ2-7, with a weak D call TRBD1 (6 bases). Per the germline V gene, CDR1 is SEHNR and CDR2 is FQNEAQ (reference sequence). With 8 bases removed from V and 2 bases from J, the gap between germline ends came to 16 bases. The length of the CDR3 is 14 residues. The CDR3 region is CASDAQGHTYEQYF. Written as DNA, the CDR3 is TGTGCCAGCGATGCCCAGGGACATACCTACGAGCAGTACTTC. The full variable domain, with the rest looked up from reference TRBV7-9 and TRBJ2-7, is DTGVSQNPRHKITKRGQNVTFRCDPISEHNRLYWYRQTLGQGPEFLTYFQNEAQLEKSRLLSDRFSAERPKGSFSTLEIQRTEQGDSAMYLCASDAQGHTYEQYFGPGTRLTVT.

With respect to this clonotype: The conserved phenylalanine or tryptophan is not found at the CDR3 terminus, so this likely reflects a read error. The rearrangement links TRBV29-1 to TRBJ1-1; TRBD1 matches 7 bases. V lost 3 bases to trimming and J lost 5 bases; unmatched junction nucleotides: 9. Germline CDR1 and CDR2: SQVTM and ANQGSEA. The CDR3 consists of 14 residues. The CDR3 loop reads CSVDAGGFYTEAFS. Written as DNA, the CDR3 is TGCAGCGTTGACGCAGGGGGGTTTTATACTGAAGCTTTCTCT.

In this sample, this clonotype turned up many times. CDR3 region: CASSWTVLMNTEAFF. The CDR3 DNA follows: TGTGCCAGCAGCTGGACTGTACTAATGAACACTGAAGCTTTCTTT. The chain has TRBV11-3 and TRBJ1-1; D gene ambiguous. Per germline, CDR1 SGHNT and CDR2 YENEEA. The CDR3 covers 15 residues. Trimming removed 4 bases at V and 0 bases at J, with 12 bases between. Together with reference TRBV11-3 and TRBJ1-1, the CDR3 gives the full variable domain: EAGVVQSPRYKIIEKKQPVAFWCNPISGHNTLYWYLQNLGQGPELLIRYENEEAVDDSQLPKDRFSAERLKGVDSTLKIQPAELGDSAVYLCASSWTVLMNTEAFFGQGTRLTVV.

V and J are TRBV9 and TRBJ1-2; D unresolved. This CDR3 contains 12 residues. Looked up from germline, CDR1 is SGDLS and CDR2 is YYNGEE. The germline V and J ends were trimmed by 9 bases and 7 bases, with 16 bases remaining between them. CDR3 sequence: CATSGRSRGYTF. CDR3 bases: TGTGCCACCTCGGGCAGGTCGCGTGGCTACACCTTC.

This clonotype was counted a few times. J is TRBJ1-1 and V is TRBV30; D is perhaps TRBD1 (5 bases). The CDR3 length is 14 residues. From germline, CDR1 is GTSNPN and CDR2 SVGIG (reference sequence). Trimming pared 0 bases from V and 0 bases from J, leaving 8 bases between. The CDR3 spells CAWSVDSMNTEAFF. The DNA for the CDR3 is TGTGCCTGGAGTGTAGACAGCATGAACACTGAAGCTTTCTTT.